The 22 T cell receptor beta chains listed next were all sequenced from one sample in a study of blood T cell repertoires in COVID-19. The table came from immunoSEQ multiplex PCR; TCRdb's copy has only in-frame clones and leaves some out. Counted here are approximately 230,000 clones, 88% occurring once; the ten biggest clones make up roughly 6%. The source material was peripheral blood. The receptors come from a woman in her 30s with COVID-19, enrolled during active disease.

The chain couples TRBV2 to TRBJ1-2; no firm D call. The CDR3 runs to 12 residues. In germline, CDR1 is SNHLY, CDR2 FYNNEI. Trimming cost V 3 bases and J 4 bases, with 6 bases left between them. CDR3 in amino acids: CASSENSYGYTF. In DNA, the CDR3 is TGTGCCAGCAGTGAGAACTCCTATGGCTACACCTTC.

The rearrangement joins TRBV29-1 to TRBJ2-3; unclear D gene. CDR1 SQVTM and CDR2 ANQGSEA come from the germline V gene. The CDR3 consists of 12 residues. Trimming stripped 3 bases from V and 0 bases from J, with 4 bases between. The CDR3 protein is CSVDPSTDTQYF. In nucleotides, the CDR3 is TGCAGCGTTGACCCAAGCACAGATACGCAGTATTTT.

CDR3 sequence: CASSALSQGPGELFF. Here the CDR3 DNA reads TGTGCCAGCAGCGCCCTTTCTCAGGGTCCCGGGGAGCTGTTTTTT. The chain is built from TRBV9 and TRBJ2-2; TRBD1 is a possible D gene (5 bases). V lost 3 bases and J 6 bases, leaving 15 bases between the germline ends. The CDR3 has 15 amino acids. From germline, CDR1 is SGDLS and CDR2 YYNGEE.

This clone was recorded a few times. CDR3: CASSVEGGNQPQHF. CDR3 sequence (DNA): TGTGCCAGCAGCGTAGAGGGGGGCAATCAGCCCCAGCATTTT. This chain uses TRBV9 with TRBJ1-5, with D possibly being TRBD1 (6 bases). The CDR3 totals 14 residues. The germline V gene encodes CDR1 SGDLS and CDR2 YYNGEE. With 0 bases removed from V and 2 bases from J, the gap between germline ends came to 6 bases.

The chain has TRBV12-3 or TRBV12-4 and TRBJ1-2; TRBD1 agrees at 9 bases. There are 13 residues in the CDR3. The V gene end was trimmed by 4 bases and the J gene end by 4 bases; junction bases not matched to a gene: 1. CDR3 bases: TGTGCCAGCAGTTCGGGACAGGGCTATGGCTACACCTTC. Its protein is CASSSGQGYGYTF.

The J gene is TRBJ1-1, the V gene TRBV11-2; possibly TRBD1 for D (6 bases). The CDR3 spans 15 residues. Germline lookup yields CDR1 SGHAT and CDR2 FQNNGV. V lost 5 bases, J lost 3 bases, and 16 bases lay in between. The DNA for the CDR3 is TGTGCCAGCAGCCCCAGGGGCGTACCGGACACTGAAGCTTTCTTT. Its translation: CASSPRGVPDTEAFF.

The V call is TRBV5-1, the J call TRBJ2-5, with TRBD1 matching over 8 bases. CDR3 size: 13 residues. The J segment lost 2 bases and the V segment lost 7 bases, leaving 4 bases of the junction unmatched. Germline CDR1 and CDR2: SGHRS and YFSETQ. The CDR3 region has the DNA TGCGCCAGCGGACAGGGTGATCAAGAGACCCAGTACTTC. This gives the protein CASGQGDQETQYF.

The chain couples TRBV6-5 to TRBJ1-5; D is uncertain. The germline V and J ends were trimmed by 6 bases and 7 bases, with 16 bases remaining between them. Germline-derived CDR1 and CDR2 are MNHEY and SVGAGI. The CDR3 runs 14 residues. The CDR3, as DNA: TGTGCCAGCAGCCCCTCGGGGTCGGGCCAGCCCCAGCATTTT. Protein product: CASSPSGSGQPQHF.

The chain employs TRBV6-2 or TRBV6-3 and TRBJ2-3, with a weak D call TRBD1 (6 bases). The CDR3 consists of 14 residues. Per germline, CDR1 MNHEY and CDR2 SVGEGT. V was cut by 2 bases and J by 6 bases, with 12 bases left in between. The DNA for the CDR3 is TGTGCCAGCAGTTACAACATGCAGGGGGATACGCAGTATTTT. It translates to CASSYNMQGDTQYF.

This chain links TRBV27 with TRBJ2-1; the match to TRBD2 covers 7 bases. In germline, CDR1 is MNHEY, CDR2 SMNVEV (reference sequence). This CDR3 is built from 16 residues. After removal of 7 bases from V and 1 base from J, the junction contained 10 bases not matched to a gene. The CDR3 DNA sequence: TGTGCCAGCACCTTCGGGGGGACCTATTCCTACAATGAGCAGTTCTTC. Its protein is CASTFGGTYSYNEQFF.

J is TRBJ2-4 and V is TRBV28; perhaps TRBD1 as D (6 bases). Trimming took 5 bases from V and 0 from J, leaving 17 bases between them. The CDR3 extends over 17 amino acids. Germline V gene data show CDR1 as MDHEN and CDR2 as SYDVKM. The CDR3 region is CASSPKTGALAKNIQYF. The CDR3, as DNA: TGTGCCAGCAGTCCAAAGACAGGAGCCCTAGCCAAAAACATTCAGTACTTC.

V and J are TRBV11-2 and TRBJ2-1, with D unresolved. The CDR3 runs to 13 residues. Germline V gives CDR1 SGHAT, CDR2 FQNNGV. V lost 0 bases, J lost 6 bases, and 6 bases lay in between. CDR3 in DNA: TGTGCCAGCAGCTTAGAACGGTCCAATGAGCAGTTCTTC. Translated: CASSLERSNEQFF.

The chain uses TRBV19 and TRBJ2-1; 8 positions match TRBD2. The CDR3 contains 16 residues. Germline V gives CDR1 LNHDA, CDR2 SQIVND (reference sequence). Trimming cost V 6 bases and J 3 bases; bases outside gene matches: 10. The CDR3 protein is CASRYGGDTNYNEQFF. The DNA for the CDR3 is TGTGCCAGTAGGTACGGGGGGGACACCAACTACAATGAGCAGTTCTTC.

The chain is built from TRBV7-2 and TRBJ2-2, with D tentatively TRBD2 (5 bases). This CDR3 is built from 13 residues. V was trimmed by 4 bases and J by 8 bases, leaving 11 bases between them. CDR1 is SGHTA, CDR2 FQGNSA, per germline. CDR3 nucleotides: TGTGCCAGCAGCTCACGGACGGGAGGGGAGCTGTTTTTT. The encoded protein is CASSSRTGGELFF.

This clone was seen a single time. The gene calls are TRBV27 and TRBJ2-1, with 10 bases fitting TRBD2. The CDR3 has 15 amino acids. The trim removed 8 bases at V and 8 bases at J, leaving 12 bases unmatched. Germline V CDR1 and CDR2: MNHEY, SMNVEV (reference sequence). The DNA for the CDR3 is TGTGCCAGCGCGGAATGGGGACTAGCGATCCATGAGCAGTTCTTC. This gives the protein CASAEWGLAIHEQFF.

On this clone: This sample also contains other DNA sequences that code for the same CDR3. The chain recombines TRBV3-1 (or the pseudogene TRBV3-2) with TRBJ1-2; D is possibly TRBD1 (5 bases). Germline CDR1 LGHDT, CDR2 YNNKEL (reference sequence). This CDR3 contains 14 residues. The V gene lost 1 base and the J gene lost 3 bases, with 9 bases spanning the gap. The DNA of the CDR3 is TGTGCCAGCAGCCAAGGGGCGGGGGACTATGGCTACACCTTC. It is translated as CASSQGAGDYGYTF.

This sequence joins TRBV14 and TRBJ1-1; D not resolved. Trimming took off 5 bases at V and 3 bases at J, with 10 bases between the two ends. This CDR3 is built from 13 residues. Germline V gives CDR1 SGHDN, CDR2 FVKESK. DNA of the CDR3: TGTGCCAGCAGCATACAGCTTTACACTGAAGCTTTCTTT. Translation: CASSIQLYTEAFF.

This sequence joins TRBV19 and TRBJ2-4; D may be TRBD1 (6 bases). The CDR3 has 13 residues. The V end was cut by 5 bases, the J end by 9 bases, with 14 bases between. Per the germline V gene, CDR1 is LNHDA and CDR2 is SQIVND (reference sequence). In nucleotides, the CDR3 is TGTGCCAGTAGTTGGTCAGGGGACGGCATTCAGTACTTC. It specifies CASSWSGDGIQYF.

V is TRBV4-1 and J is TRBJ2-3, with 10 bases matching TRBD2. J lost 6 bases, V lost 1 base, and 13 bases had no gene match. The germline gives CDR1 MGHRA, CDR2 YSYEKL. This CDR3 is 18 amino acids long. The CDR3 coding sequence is TGCGCCAGCAGCCAAGTAGGGCTAGCGGGAGTATTAGCTGATACGCAGTATTTT. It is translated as CASSQVGLAGVLADTQYF.

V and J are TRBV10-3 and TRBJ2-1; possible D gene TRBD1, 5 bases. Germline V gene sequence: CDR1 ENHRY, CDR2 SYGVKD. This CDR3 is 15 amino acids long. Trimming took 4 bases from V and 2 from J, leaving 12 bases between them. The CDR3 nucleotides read TGTGCCATCAGTGGTAGGGGTGCTCCCTACAATGAGCAGTTCTTC. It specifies CAISGRGAPYNEQFF.

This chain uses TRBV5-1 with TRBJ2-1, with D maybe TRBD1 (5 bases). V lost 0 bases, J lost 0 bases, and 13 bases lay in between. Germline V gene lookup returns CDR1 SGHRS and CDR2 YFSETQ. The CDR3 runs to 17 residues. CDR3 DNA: TGCGCCAGCAGCTTGGAAGGGGTCCTGAGCTCCTACAATGAGCAGTTCTTC. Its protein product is CASSLEGVLSSYNEQFF.

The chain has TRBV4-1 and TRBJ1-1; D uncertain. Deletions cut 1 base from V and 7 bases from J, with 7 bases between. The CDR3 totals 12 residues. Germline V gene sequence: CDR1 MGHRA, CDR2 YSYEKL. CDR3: CASSQGGLEAFF. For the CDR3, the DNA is TGCGCCAGCAGCCAAGGAGGGCTTGAAGCTTTCTTT.